A selection of T cell receptor beta chains follows, all from one sample in a study of blood T cells in healthy people across ages. TCRdb passed the 5' RACE reads through MiXCR, listing each CDR3 protein once. The repertoire holds 550,000 to 800,000 distinct CDR3 sequences, with about 30% as singletons. The sample comprised blood. The receptors come from a woman at least 80 years old in good health. The CDR3 runs from the conserved cysteine through the conserved F or W. The D gene is left open where the match is weak. Clone size, where shown, is once, few, many, or a class for clones that have expanded.

>TRBD2|-|TRBJ2-2|TRBV6-2/TRBV6-3
TGTGCCAGCAGTTACCCTACTAGCGGGGGTGACACCGGGGAGCTGTTTTTT
CASSYPTSGGDTGELFF
>-|-|TRBJ1-1|TRBV20-1
TGCAGTGCTAGAGAGGGTGGGGGGTTGGACACTGAAGCTTTCTTT
CSAREGGGLDTEAFF
>-|once|TRBJ2-1|TRBV7-2
TGTGCCAGCAGCGTAGCGTTGCGGCAGTCACCCAGTGAGCAGTTCTTC
CASSVALRQSPSEQFF
>-|once|TRBJ1-2|TRBV7-2
TGTGCCAGCAGCCGGGTGGCGGAGACACAGGGCTACACCTTC
CASSRVAETQGYTF
>-|-|TRBJ2-6|TRBV7-2
TGTGCCAGCAGCCCCCAGGCTGGGGCCAACGTCCTGACTTTC
CASSPQAGANVLTF
>-|-|TRBJ2-1|TRBV6-2/TRBV6-3
TGTGCCAGCAGTTACTCGGCGGAAAAGGAGTTCTTC
CASSYSAEKEFF
>TRBD2|-|TRBJ2-7|TRBV11-2
TGTGCCAGCAGCTTAGACGTCGGACTAGCGGCCTACGAGCAGTACTTC
CASSLDVGLAAYEQYF
>-|-|TRBJ2-5|TRBV7-9
TGTAGGCGGGCGGAGACCCAGTACTTC
CRRAETQYF
>TRBD2|-|TRBJ2-1|TRBV24-1
TGTGCCACCAGTGACCCTTTAGCGGGGGCCACGAAGCAGTTCTTC
CATSDPLAGATKQFF
>-|-|TRBJ2-2|TRBV6-2/TRBV6-3
TGTGCCAGCAGTTATGGGACATTTGCCGGGGAGCGGTTTTTT
CASSYGTFAGERFF